This T cell receptor (beta chain) was retrieved from a study of T cell changes during pregnancy in multiple sclerosis. Profiling relied on immunoSEQ multiplex PCR, and the TCRdb table lists in-frame clones only, not all of them. The table shows over 45,000 clones, with around nine tenths occurring only once. Germline-derived CDR1 and CDR2 are MNHEY and SVGAGI. The CDR3 contains 14 residues. Trimming removed 2 bases at V and 2 bases at J, with 8 bases between. The source is a female donor in good health, enrolled as a control in a pregnancy study. The material sequenced was peripheral blood, taken in the first trimester of pregnancy. V is TRBV6-5 and J is TRBJ2-3, with a weak D call TRBD2 (5 bases). DNA for the CDR3: TGTGCCAGCAGTTACCGGCGGGCCACAGATACGCAGTATTTT. Translating gives CASSYRRATDTQYF.